These 18 T cell receptor beta chains share one sample of origin, sequenced in a study of OX40 agonist ivuxolimab in advanced cancers. Data came from immunoSEQ multiplex PCR; TCRdb stores just in-frame clones and leaves some out. The table lists 15,000 to 20,000 clones, approximately 92% of them singletons. Source: CD4+ or CD8+ T cells sorted from blood, taken in a trial of the OX40 agonist ivuxolimab. The receptors were gathered from an adult with an advanced solid tumor such as melanoma, head and neck, liver or kidney cancer.

The chain uses TRBV5-5 and TRBJ1-2, with D possibly TRBD1 on 5 matching bases. The CDR3 totals 13 residues. The V end was cut by 0 bases, the J end by 3 bases, with 6 bases between. Germline V gives CDR1 SGHKS, CDR2 YYEKEE (reference sequence). This CDR3 reads CASSLGRDYGYTF. The CDR3 bases are TGTGCCAGCAGCTTGGGCAGGGACTATGGCTACACCTTC.

The chain has TRBV9 and TRBJ1-5; a weak D match, TRBD1 (6 bases). CDR1 SGDLS and CDR2 YYNGEE come from the germline V gene. The CDR3 has 16 residues. V was shortened by 0 bases and J by 0 bases, with 10 bases between the two germline ends. This CDR3 is CASSVGGGHSNQPQHF. As DNA, the CDR3 is TGTGCCAGCAGCGTAGGAGGGGGTCATAGCAATCAGCCCCAGCATTTT.

The chain recombines TRBV19 with TRBJ1-2; D ambiguous. In germline, CDR1 is LNHDA, CDR2 SQIVND (reference sequence). Trimming pared 8 bases from V and 0 bases from J, leaving 13 bases between. The CDR3 runs to 14 residues. The CDR3 spells CASLVGRPNYGYTF. DNA for the CDR3: TGTGCCAGTTTGGTCGGTCGACCTAACTATGGCTACACCTTC.

The chain joins TRBV4-1 to TRBJ1-1; tentatively, D is TRBD1 (5 bases). V lost 1 base and J lost 3, with 9 bases in between. Germline V gene data show CDR1 as MGHRA and CDR2 as YSYEKL. This CDR3 spans 14 amino acids. CDR3: CASSQVGTDTEAFF. CDR3 DNA sequence: TGCGCCAGCAGCCAAGTCGGGACGGACACTGAAGCTTTCTTT.

The chain carries TRBV15 and TRBJ2-1; TRBD2 might be the D (6 bases). CDR1 is LNHNV and CDR2 is YYDKDF in the germline V gene (reference sequence). The CDR3 loop spans 13 amino acids. V shed 5 bases and J shed 9 bases, with 14 bases lying between them. CDR3 residues: CATSLDYSGEQFF. CDR3 bases: TGTGCCACCAGCCTGGACTATTCGGGTGAGCAGTTCTTC.

The count of this clone is one. The J gene is TRBJ1-1, the V gene TRBV5-8; the D is unclear. The germline CDR1 and CDR2 sequences are SGHTS and YDEGEE. The CDR3 length is 14 residues. Trimming left V 1 base short and J 1 base short, with 8 bases between. The CDR3 sequence: CASSLNLGNTEAFF. Written as DNA, the CDR3 is TGTGCCAGCAGCTTGAATCTGGGGAACACTGAAGCTTTCTTT. The whole variable domain, remainder taken from reference TRBV5-8 and TRBJ1-1, is EAGVTQSPTHLIKTRGQQATLRCSPISGHTSVYWYQQALGLGLQFLLWYDEGEERNRGNFPPRFSGRQFPNYSSELNVNALELEDSALYLCASSLNLGNTEAFFGQGTRLTVV.

This chain joins TRBV4-1 and TRBJ2-2, with a tentative D call TRBD2 (5 bases). V was trimmed by 0 bases and J by 0 bases, leaving 11 bases between them. Germline values: CDR1 MGHRA, CDR2 YSYEKL. The CDR3 is made up of 17 amino acids. The CDR3: CASSQDRAGPNTGELFF. The CDR3 bases are TGCGCCAGCAGCCAAGATCGGGCGGGTCCGAACACCGGGGAGCTGTTTTTT.

The gene calls are TRBV11-2 and TRBJ1-2, with D unresolved. V lost 4 bases and J 7 bases, leaving 10 bases between the germline ends. Germline V gene sequence: CDR1 SGHAT, CDR2 FQNNGV. This CDR3 spans 12 amino acids. This CDR3 is CASSSGGLGYTF. In DNA, the CDR3 is TGTGCCAGCAGCTCCGGCGGTCTTGGCTACACCTTC.

The V gene is TRBV21-1, the J gene TRBJ2-7; the listed D gene, TRBD2, was not tested against the DNA. TRBV21-1 is recorded as a pseudogene. This CDR3 comprises 16 residues. In DNA, the CDR3 is TGTGCCAGCAGCAAAGGGCGGGGGACAAGCTCCTACGAGCAGTACTTC. It yields the protein CASSKGRGTSSYEQYF.

This sequence joins TRBV4-1 and TRBJ2-1; the D is unclear. This CDR3 spans 13 amino acids. V gave up 4 bases and J gave up 7 bases, with 11 bases separating them. CDR1 and CDR2 from the germline V gene are MGHRA and YSYEKL. Written as DNA, the CDR3 is TGCGCCAGCAGCCGCTACGGTGCAAATGAGCAGTTCTTC. Protein product: CASSRYGANEQFF.

A remark on this clone: A read error may account for a junction end that differs from germline. The chain uses TRBV4-3 and TRBJ2-7; 8 bases map to TRBD1. This CDR3 is built from 17 residues. Germline values: CDR1 LGHNA, CDR2 YSLEER. This chain's CDR3 is CAGSQDRQGAVSYEQYF. For the CDR3, the DNA is TGCGCCGGCAGCCAAGATCGGCAGGGGGCGGTATCCTACGAGCAGTACTTC.

Comment on this clone: Relative to the germline gene, one junction end is altered; a read error may explain this. The chain combines TRBV7-2 with TRBJ2-1; TRBD2 agrees at 8 bases. The germline CDR1 and CDR2 sequences are SGHTA and FQGNSA. This CDR3 has 15 amino acids. The CDR3 loop reads CASSLSGSLYTEQFF. The CDR3 nucleotides read TGTGCCAGCAGCTTAAGCGGGAGCCTTTACACTGAGCAGTTCTTC.

The chain links TRBV9 to TRBJ2-7; the D gene is possibly TRBD2 (6 bases). V gave up 2 bases and J gave up 3 bases, with 12 bases separating them. Germline assignment: CDR1 SGDLS and CDR2 YYNGEE. The CDR3 loop spans 14 amino acids. In DNA form, the CDR3 reads TGTGCCAGCAGCGTTGGGGGGACTGGCTACGAGCAGTACTTC. Translating gives CASSVGGTGYEQYF.

The chain links TRBV27 to TRBJ2-1; 8 nucleotides agree with TRBD1. V gave up 4 bases and J gave up 9 bases; unmatched junction bases: 11. This CDR3 contains 15 residues. Germline V gene lookup returns CDR1 MNHEY and CDR2 SMNVEV (reference sequence). The CDR3 DNA reads as TGTGCCAGCAGTTCGGACAGGGTTGATTTGGGTGAGCAGTTCTTC. Amino acids: CASSSDRVDLGEQFF.

The CDR3 protein is CAWVLNTEAFF. The CDR3 DNA is TGTGCCTGGGTGTTGAACACTGAAGCTTTCTTT. The chain has TRBV30 and TRBJ1-1; D is unclear. V lost 5 bases and J lost 0, with 4 bases in between. Germline assignment: CDR1 GTSNPN and CDR2 SVGIG (reference sequence). The CDR3 covers 11 residues.

The chain carries TRBV28 and TRBJ2-7, with D hard to call. Germline CDR1 reads MDHEN; CDR2 reads SYDVKM. The CDR3 has 14 amino acids. The V end was cut by 5 bases, the J end by 2 bases, with 13 bases between. The CDR3, as DNA: TGTGCCAGCAGTACCCCGCAGAGAACCTACGAGCAGTACTTC. Amino acids: CASSTPQRTYEQYF.

The rearrangement links TRBV4-2 to TRBJ1-2; D uncertain. Trimming took off 0 bases at V and 6 bases at J, with 14 bases between the two ends. Germline V gives CDR1 LGHNA, CDR2 YNFKEQ. This CDR3 is 15 amino acids long. The CDR3 coding sequence is TGTGCCAGCAGCCAAGAACTCTTTAGGGCGGATGGCTACACCTTC. This encodes CASSQELFRADGYTF.

A few counts support this clone. This rearrangement joins TRBV4-1 to TRBJ2-2, with a tentative D call TRBD1 (5 bases). CDR1 and CDR2 (germline): MGHRA, YSYEKL. Trimming took off 0 bases at V and 5 bases at J, with 13 bases between the two ends. The CDR3 is 16 residues long. The CDR3 protein is CASSQDRGPGTGELFF. CDR3 bases: TGCGCCAGCAGCCAAGATAGGGGTCCAGGGACCGGGGAGCTGTTTTTT.